This T cell receptor beta chain was recorded in a study of T cell changes during pregnancy in multiple sclerosis. The CDR3 covers 15 residues. The V end was cut by 3 bases, the J end by 5 bases, with 13 bases between. Germline V gives CDR1 LNHDA, CDR2 SQIVND (reference sequence). Produced via immunoSEQ multiplex PCR; TCRdb's table is partial and in-frame only. The sample lists about 39,000 clones, 85% to 95% occurring once. The TCR sequence derives from a female donor with multiple sclerosis, enrolled in a pregnancy study. V and J are TRBV19 and TRBJ2-2; a possible D gene is TRBD2 (5 bases). Specimen: CD4+ T cells from peripheral blood mononuclear cells, collected after pregnancy. The CDR3 sequence: CASSIGSSGTGELFF. CDR3 DNA: TGTGCCAGTAGTATCGGATCGTCGGGGACCGGGGAGCTGTTTTTT.